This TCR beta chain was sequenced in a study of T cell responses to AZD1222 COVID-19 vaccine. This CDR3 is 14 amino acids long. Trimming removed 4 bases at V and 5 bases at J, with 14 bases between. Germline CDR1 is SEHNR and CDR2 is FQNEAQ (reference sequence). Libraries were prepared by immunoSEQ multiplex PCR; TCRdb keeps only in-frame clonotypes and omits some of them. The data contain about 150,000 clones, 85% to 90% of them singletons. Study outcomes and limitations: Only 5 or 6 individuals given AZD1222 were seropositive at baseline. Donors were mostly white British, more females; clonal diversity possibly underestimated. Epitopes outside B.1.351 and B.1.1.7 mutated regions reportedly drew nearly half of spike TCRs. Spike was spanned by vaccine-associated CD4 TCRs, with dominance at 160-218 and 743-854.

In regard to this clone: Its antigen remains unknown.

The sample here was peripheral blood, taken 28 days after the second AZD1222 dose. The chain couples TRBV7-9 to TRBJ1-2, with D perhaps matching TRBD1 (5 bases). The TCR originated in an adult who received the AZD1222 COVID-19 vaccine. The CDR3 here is CASSSAGTEYGYTF. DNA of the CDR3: TGTGCCAGCAGCTCTGCCGGGACGGAGTATGGCTACACCTTC.